The T cell receptor (beta chain) described here comes from a study of CD8 T cells in ankylosing spondylitis. Findings of the study overall: Seemingly distinctive of ankylosing spondylitis blood was a TCR beta motif formed by eight highly homologous variants. There was reportedly significant enrichment of clones that were disease-linked in matched ankylosing spondylitis synovial fluid. Within peripheral blood, clones linked to disease were CD8+ and relatively rare.

Note on this clonotype: What it binds is not known.

Making the TCR beta libraries involved quantitative 5'-RACE with molecular barcodes. TCRdb fed the 5' RACE reads into MiXCR, producing one record per CDR3 protein. The sample carries just under 550,000 distinct CDR3 sequences, about 13% recorded once. What was sequenced was blood, either unsorted or a sorted T cell fraction (not recorded which). This receptor was obtained from a male donor with ankylosing spondylitis.

The CDR3 region has the DNA TGTGCCAGCAGGGAAAGTACAGGGGACACTGAAGCTTTCTTT. Translated: CASRESTGDTEAFF. The chain carries TRBV6-1 and TRBJ1-1; 7 nucleotides line up with TRBD1. Germline CDR1 MNHNS, CDR2 SASEGT. This CDR3 is built from 14 residues. V lost 6 bases to trimming and J lost 3 bases; unmatched junction nucleotides: 7.